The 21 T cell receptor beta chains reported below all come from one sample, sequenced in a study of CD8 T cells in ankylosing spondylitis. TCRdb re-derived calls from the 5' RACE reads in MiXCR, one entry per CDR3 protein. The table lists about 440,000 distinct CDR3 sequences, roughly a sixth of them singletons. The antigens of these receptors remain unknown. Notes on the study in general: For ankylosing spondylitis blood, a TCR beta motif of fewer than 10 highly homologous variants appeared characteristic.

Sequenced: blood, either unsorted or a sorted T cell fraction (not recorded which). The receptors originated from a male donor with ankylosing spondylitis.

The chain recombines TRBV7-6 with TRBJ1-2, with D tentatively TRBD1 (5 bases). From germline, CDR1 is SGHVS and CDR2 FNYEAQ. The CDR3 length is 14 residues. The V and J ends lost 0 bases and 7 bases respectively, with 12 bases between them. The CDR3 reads CASSLAQGGLGYTF. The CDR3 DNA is TGTGCCAGCAGCTTAGCGCAGGGAGGACTTGGCTACACCTTC.

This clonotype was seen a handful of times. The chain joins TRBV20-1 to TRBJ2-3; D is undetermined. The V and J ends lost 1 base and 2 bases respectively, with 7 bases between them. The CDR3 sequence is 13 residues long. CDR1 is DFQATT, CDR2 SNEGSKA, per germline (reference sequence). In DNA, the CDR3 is TGCAGTGCTAGAGCAAAGTTCACAGATACGCAGTATTTT. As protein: CSARAKFTDTQYF.

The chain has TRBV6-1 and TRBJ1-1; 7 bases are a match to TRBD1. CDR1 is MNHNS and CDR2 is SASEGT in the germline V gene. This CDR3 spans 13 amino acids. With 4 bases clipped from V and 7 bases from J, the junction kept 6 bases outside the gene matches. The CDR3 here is CASSGKQGFEAFF. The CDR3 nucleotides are TGTGCCAGCAGTGGGAAACAGGGGTTTGAAGCTTTCTTT.

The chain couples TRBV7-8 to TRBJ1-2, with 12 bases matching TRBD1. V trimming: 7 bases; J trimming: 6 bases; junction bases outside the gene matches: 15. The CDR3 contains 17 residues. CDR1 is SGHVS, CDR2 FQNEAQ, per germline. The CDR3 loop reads CASIRGGTGGAVDGYTF. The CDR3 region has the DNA TGTGCCAGCATCCGTGGGGGGACAGGGGGCGCGGTGGATGGCTACACCTTC.

Here the CDR3 reads CASRLIGGGNEQFF. For the CDR3, the DNA is TGTGCCAGCAGACTAATTGGGGGGGGCAATGAGCAGTTCTTC. This chain connects TRBV3-1 to TRBJ2-1, with TRBD2 matching 7 bases. This CDR3 has 14 residues. After removal of 6 bases from V and 6 bases from J, the junction contained 8 bases not matched to a gene. Germline values: CDR1 LGHDT, CDR2 YNNKEL (reference sequence).

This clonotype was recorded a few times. CDR3 loop: CASSLRGGYYEQYF. As DNA, the CDR3 is TGTGCCAGCAGTTTACGCGGCGGGTACTACGAGCAGTACTTC. The chain joins TRBV27 to TRBJ2-7; TRBD2 might be the D (5 bases). The CDR3 contains 14 residues. The germline gives CDR1 MNHEY, CDR2 SMNVEV (reference sequence). With 2 bases removed from V and 3 bases from J, the gap between germline ends came to 11 bases.

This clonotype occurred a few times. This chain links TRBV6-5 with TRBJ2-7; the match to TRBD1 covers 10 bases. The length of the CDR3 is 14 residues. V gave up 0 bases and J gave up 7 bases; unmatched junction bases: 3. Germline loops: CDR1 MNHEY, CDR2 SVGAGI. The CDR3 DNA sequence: TGTGCCAGCAGTTACTCAGGGACAGGGGAGGAGCAGTACTTC. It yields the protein CASSYSGTGEEQYF.

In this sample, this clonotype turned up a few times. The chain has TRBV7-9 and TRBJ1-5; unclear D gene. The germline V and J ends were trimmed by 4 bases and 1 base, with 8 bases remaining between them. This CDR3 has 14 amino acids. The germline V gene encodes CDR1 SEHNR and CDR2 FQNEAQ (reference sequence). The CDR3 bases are TGTGCCAGCAGCTCGGCGGCCAGCAATCAGCCCCAGCATTTT. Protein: CASSSAASNQPQHF.

CDR3 DNA: TGCGCCAGCAGCAGGACAGTCGGAGTGGCCTACGAGCAGTACTTC. Residues: CASSRTVGVAYEQYF. The chain employs TRBV5-1 and TRBJ2-7, with a weak D call TRBD1 (6 bases). Trimming pared 4 bases from V and 2 bases from J, leaving 16 bases between. In germline, CDR1 is SGHRS, CDR2 YFSETQ. CDR3 length equals 15 residues. Complete variable domain (other parts from reference TRBV5-1 and TRBJ2-7): KAGVTQTPRYLIKTRGQQVTLSCSPISGHRSVSWYQQTPGQGLQFLFEYFSETQRNKGNFPGRFSGRQFSNSRSEMNVSTLELGDSALYLCASSRTVGVAYEQYFGPGTRLTVT.

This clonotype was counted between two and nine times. The CDR3 sequence is CASSQPGTNEKLFF. CDR3 nucleotides: TGTGCCAGCAGCCAACCAGGGACTAATGAAAAACTGTTTTTT. The genes are TRBV7-9 and TRBJ1-4, with D perhaps matching TRBD1 (5 bases). This CDR3 contains 14 residues. The germline CDR1 and CDR2 sequences are SEHNR and FQNEAQ (reference sequence). Trimming cost V 5 bases and J 2 bases, with 9 bases left between them.

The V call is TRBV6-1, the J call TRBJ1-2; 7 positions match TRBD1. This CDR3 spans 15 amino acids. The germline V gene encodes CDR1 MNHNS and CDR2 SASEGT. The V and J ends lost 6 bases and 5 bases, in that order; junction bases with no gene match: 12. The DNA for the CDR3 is TGTGCCAGCAGCCGTCCGGGGACAGATATTTATGGCTACACCTTC. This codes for CASSRPGTDIYGYTF.

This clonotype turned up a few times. In DNA, the CDR3 is TGTGCCAGCAGTTACCCTTCGGGACTAGTCCCAGCCGGGGAGCTGTTTTTT. It codes for CASSYPSGLVPAGELFF. The rearrangement uses TRBV6-2 or TRBV6-3 and TRBJ2-2, with 8 bases aligning to TRBD2. From germline, CDR1 is MNHEY and CDR2 SVGEGT. J gave up 6 bases and V 2 bases, and 11 bases lay outside the gene matches. The CDR3 is made up of 17 amino acids.

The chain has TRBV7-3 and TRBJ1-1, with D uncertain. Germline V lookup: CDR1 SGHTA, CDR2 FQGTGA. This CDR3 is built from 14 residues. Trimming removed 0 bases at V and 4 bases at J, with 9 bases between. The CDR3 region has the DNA TGTGCCAGCAGCTTAACGTCCGCGAGCACTGAAGCTTTCTTT. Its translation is CASSLTSASTEAFF. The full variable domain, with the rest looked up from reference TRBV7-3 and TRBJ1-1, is GAGVSQTPSNKVTEKGKYVELRCDPISGHTALYWYRQSLGQGPEFLIYFQGTGAADDSGLPNDRFFAVRPEGSVSTLKIQRTERGDSAVYLCASSLTSASTEAFFGQGTRLTVV.

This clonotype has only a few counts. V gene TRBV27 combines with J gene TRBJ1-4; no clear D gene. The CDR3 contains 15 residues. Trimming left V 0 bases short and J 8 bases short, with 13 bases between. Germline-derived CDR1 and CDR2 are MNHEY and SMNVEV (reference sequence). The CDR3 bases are TGTGCCAGCAGTTTATCAGGAGGGAGGATGGAAAAACTGTTTTTT. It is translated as CASSLSGGRMEKLFF.

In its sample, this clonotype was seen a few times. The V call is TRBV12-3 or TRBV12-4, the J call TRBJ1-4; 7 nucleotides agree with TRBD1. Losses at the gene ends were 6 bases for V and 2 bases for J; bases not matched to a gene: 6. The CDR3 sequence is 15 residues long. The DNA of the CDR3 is TGTGCCAGCAGCCCATACAGGGGCACTAATGAAAAACTGTTTTTT. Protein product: CASSPYRGTNEKLFF.

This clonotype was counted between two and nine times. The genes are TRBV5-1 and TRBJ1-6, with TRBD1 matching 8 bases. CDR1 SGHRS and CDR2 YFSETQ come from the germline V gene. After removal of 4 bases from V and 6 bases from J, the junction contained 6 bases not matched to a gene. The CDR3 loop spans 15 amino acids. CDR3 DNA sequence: TGCGCCAGCAGCATCGGACAGGGCGCTAATTCACCCCTCCACTTT. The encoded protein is CASSIGQGANSPLHF.

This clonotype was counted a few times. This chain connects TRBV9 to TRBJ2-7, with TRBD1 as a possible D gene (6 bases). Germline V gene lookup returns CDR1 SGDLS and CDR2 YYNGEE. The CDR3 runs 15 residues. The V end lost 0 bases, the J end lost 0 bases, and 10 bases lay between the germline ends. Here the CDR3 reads CASSVDGQSSYEQYF. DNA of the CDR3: TGTGCCAGCAGCGTAGACGGACAGTCCTCCTACGAGCAGTACTTC.

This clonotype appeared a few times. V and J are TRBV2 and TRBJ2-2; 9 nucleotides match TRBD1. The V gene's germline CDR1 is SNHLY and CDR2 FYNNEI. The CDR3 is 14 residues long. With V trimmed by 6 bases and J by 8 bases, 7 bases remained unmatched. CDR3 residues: CASRDGTGPGELFF. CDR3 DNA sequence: TGTGCCAGCAGGGATGGGACAGGGCCAGGGGAGCTGTTTTTT.

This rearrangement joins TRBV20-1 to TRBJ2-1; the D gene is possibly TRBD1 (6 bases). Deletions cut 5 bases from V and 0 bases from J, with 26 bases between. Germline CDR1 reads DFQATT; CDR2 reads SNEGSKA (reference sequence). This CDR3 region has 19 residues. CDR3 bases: TGCAGTGCTCCTCTTCGTGTTAGGGGGACCCAGAGCTCCTACAATGAGCAGTTCTTC. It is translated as CSAPLRVRGTQSSYNEQFF.

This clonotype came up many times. CDR3 bases: TGCAGCGTCGATCGGGGGCGAGGCAATGAGCAGTTCTTC. It encodes CSVDRGRGNEQFF. The chain couples TRBV29-1 to TRBJ2-1; the D gene could be TRBD1 or TRBD2 (6 bases each). The CDR3 loop spans 13 amino acids. Germline-derived CDR1 and CDR2 are SQVTM and ANQGSEA. Trimming stripped 6 bases from V and 6 bases from J, with 15 bases between.

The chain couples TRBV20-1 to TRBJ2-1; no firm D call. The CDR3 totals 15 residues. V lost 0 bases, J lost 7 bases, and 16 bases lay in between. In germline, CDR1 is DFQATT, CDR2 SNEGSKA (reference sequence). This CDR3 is CSARDLDATFNEQFF. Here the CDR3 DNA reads TGCAGTGCTAGAGACCTGGACGCTACATTTAATGAGCAGTTCTTC.